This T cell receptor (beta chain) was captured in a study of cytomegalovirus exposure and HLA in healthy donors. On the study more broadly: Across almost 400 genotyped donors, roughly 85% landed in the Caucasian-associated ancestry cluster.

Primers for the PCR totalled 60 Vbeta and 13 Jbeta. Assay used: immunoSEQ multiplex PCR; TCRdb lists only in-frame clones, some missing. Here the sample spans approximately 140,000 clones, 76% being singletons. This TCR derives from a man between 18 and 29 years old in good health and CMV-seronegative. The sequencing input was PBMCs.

CDR3 residues: CASSQAGYTGEQYF. CDR3 sequence (DNA): TGCGCCAGCAGCCAGGCCGGATACACGGGCGAGCAGTACTTC. The chain recombines TRBV4-1 with TRBJ2-7, with unresolved D. V was shortened by 3 bases and J by 6 bases, with 15 bases between the two germline ends. The length of the CDR3 is 14 residues. The germline CDR1 and CDR2 sequences are MGHRA and YSYEKL.